This is a list of T cell receptor beta chains from one sample in a study of T cell changes during pregnancy in multiple sclerosis. Clones were sequenced by immunoSEQ multiplex PCR, and TCRdb holds only the in-frame ones, with some missing. The sample includes more than 35,000 clones, under 95% seen only once; the top ten take 0.3% to 0.4%. The specimen was CD4+ T cells from peripheral blood mononuclear cells, collected in the third trimester of pregnancy. The receptors originated from a female donor in good health, enrolled as a control in a pregnancy study. CDR3s include the opening cysteine and the closing phenylalanine or tryptophan. D genes are given only for firm matches. Rows give clone size only sometimes, using once, few, many, or a class for an expanded clone.

cdr3_nt,cdr3_aa,d_call,j_call,clone_size,v_call
TGCGCCAGCAGTGGGGGAGGGTGGTACCAAGAGACCCAGTACTTC,CASSGGGWYQETQYF,TRBD2,TRBJ2-5,once,TRBV10-2
TGTGCCAGCAGTCCTTTTAATGGGGCCGGGCAGTACTTC,CASSPFNGAGQYF,-,TRBJ2-7,-,TRBV7-2
TGCGCCAGCAGCCAACCCGGGAGGAGCGATGAGCAGTTCTTC,CASSQPGRSDEQFF,TRBD2,TRBJ2-1,once,TRBV4-1
TGTGCCAGCAGCTCGGTCCCGGGACAGGGGGAGCAGTACTTC,CASSSVPGQGEQYF,TRBD1,TRBJ2-7,-,TRBV7-8
TGTGCCAGCAGGGGGGGGACGGGATCCTACAATGAGCAGTTCTTC,CASRGGTGSYNEQFF,TRBD2,TRBJ2-1,-,TRBV7-2
TGTGCCAGCAGGCCTTCAGGAGGCACTGAAGCTTTCTTT,CASRPSGGTEAFF,-,TRBJ1-1,-,TRBV6-1
TGTGCCAGCATCTCTAATATGGGGGGGTATGAGCAGTTCTTC,CASISNMGGYEQFF,TRBD2,TRBJ2-1,-,TRBV28
TGTGCCAGCAGCTTGTATTCCTGGACAGGGGGCGACTACGAGCAGTACTTC,CASSLYSWTGGDYEQYF,TRBD1,TRBJ2-7,-,TRBV5-6
TGTGCCAGCAGCCCTATGGGGGACATCTATGGCTACACCTTC,CASSPMGDIYGYTF,-,TRBJ1-2,-,TRBV5-6
TGTGCCAGCAGCTTACAGGGGGCTTTGGAGACCCAGTACTTC,CASSLQGALETQYF,TRBD1,TRBJ2-5,once,TRBV5-4
TGTGCCAGCAGTCCAACGCGCGCCCCTAGCACAGATACGCAGTATTTT,CASSPTRAPSTDTQYF,-,TRBJ2-3,-,TRBV2
TGTGCCAGCAGCCTTCAGGGAGGTTACGAGCAGTACTTC,CASSLQGGYEQYF,-,TRBJ2-7,-,TRBV9
TGTGCCAGCAGTGCGCGAGGGCCAGGACTTCGCACAGATACGCAGTATTTT,CASSARGPGLRTDTQYF,-,TRBJ2-3,-,TRBV2
TGCAGCGCGACAGGGGGCGCGGGAGGCTACACCTTC,CSATGGAGGYTF,TRBD1,TRBJ1-2,-,TRBV29-1
TGCGCCAGCAGCTTGGGCTCGGGTGGCAGGGAGGGTTCACCCCTCCACTTT,CASSLGSGGREGSPLHF,-,TRBJ1-6,-,TRBV5-1
TGTGCCAGCAGTGAATATATGGCGGGGGCGTGGGAGACCCAGTACTTC,CASSEYMAGAWETQYF,-,TRBJ2-5,-,TRBV6-1
TGTGCCATCAGCCATACCCAACAGGGGAATCAGCCCCAGCATTTT,CAISHTQQGNQPQHF,TRBD1,TRBJ1-5,-,TRBV10-3
TGCAGCGTAGATCCTAGGGCGGGAGTCAAGTACAATGAGCAGTTCTTC,CSVDPRAGVKYNEQFF,TRBD2,TRBJ2-1,-,TRBV29-1
TGTGCCAGCAGAATCCTCAGGGGCTACGAGCAGTACTTC,CASRILRGYEQYF,-,TRBJ2-7,once,TRBV5-5
TGTGCCAGCAGTGCCCTCCCGAGGGGTAGCGGGAGCACAGATACGCAGTATTTT,CASSALPRGSGSTDTQYF,TRBD2,TRBJ2-3,-,TRBV6-1
TGTGCCAGCACCGGAGGGACAGCAGGCCCCGGGGAGCTGTTTTTT,CASTGGTAGPGELFF,-,TRBJ2-2,-,TRBV6-5
TGTGCCAGCAGTGAAGCGCACATCCTTACGGATACGCAGTATTTT,CASSEAHILTDTQYF,-,TRBJ2-3,-,TRBV2
TGTGCCAGCAGCTTGGGGGGCCCAGGAGCTATGAACACTGAAGCTTTCTTT,CASSLGGPGAMNTEAFF,-,TRBJ1-1,-,TRBV5-4
TGCAGCGTTACCACAGGGAACACTGAAGCTTTCTTT,CSVTTGNTEAFF,-,TRBJ1-1,-,TRBV29-1
TGTGCCACCAGCAGAGATTCTAGCGGGAGGGCCGGTCATGAGCAGTTCTTC,CATSRDSSGRAGHEQFF,TRBD2,TRBJ2-1,-,TRBV15
TGTGCCAGCAGCTATATAGGAGGCGGCATCAACACCGGGGAGCTGTTTTTT,CASSYIGGGINTGELFF,-,TRBJ2-2,-,TRBV7-6
TGCGCCAGCGGAAGACAGGGGGGCTCCACTGAAGCTTTCTTT,CASGRQGGSTEAFF,TRBD1,TRBJ1-1,few,TRBV5-1
TGTGCCAGTAGCCGGGACAGTAACTATGGCTACACCTTC,CASSRDSNYGYTF,TRBD1,TRBJ1-2,-,TRBV19
TGTGCCAGCAGCCTGGCGGGGGGCTCTTACGAGCAGTACTTC,CASSLAGGSYEQYF,TRBD2,TRBJ2-7,-,TRBV11-2
TGTGCCAGCTCACCAACAGTCAGCCGGGGGGGCTCTAACTATGGCTACACCTTC,CASSPTVSRGGSNYGYTF,-,TRBJ1-2,-,TRBV18